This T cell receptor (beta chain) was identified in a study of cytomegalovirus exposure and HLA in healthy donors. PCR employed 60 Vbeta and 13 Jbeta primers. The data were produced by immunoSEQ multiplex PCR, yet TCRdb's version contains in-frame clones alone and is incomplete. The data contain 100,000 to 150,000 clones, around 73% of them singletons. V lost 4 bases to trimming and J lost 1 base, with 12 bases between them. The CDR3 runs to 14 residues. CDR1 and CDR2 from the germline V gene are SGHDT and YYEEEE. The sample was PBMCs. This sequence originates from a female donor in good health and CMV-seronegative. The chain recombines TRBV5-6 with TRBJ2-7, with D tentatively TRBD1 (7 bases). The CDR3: CASSPGDSSYEQYF. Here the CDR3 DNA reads TGTGCCAGCAGCCCGGGGGACAGTTCCTACGAGCAGTACTTC.